This TCR beta chain is drawn from a study of cytomegalovirus exposure and HLA in healthy donors. A note on this clone: Its antigen is as yet unknown.

PCR was performed using 60 Vbeta and 13 Jbeta primers. TCRdb keeps only in-frame clones here, not all; method: immunoSEQ multiplex PCR. The sample contains about 220,000 clones, 82% of which appear only once. Overall study findings and caveats: About 87% or about 30% of the time was how often most TCR beta V segments were productive, according to an earlier analysis. A later analysis linked a missense DCLRE1C variant to TCR beta V- and J-gene trimming. Highly shared variants forming one cluster were likely a sequencing artifact. The study reported that TCR beta sequences accurately predicted HLA-A and HLA-B alleles in most subjects.

CDR1 is SGHAT and CDR2 is FQNNGV in the germline V gene. Trimming cost V 5 bases and J 6 bases, with 14 bases left between them. CDR3 size: 14 residues. The rearrangement uses TRBV11-2 and TRBJ2-1; D is unresolved. This clonotype originated in a man between 40 and 49 years old in good health and CMV-seropositive. Specimen: PBMCs. Here the CDR3 reads CASSTVRSVNEQFF. DNA of the CDR3: TGTGCCAGCAGCACCGTCCGGTCGGTCAATGAGCAGTTCTTC. The full variable domain, in which reference TRBV11-2 and TRBJ2-1 provide the parts outside the CDR3, is EAGVAQSPRYKIIEKRQSVAFWCNPISGHATLYWYQQILGQGPKLLIQFQNNGVVDDSQLPKDRFSAERLKGVDSTLKIQPAKLEDSAVYLCASSTVRSVNEQFFGPGTRLTVL.